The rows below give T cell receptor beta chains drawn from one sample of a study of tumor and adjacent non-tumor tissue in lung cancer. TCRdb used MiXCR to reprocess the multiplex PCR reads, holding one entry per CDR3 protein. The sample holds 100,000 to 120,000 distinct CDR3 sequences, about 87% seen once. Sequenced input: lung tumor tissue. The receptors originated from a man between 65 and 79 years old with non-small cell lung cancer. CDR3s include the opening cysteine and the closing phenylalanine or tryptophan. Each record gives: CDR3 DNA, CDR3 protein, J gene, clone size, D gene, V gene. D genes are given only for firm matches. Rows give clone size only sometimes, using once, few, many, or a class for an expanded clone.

CDR3 DNA: TGTGCCAGCACCCAACTGGACAGCTCCTACAATGGTCAGTTCTTC
CDR3 protein: CASTQLDSSYNGQFF
J gene: TRBJ2-1
clone size: .
D gene: .
V gene: TRBV12-3/TRBV12-4

CDR3 DNA: TGCGGCGTAAAGGCAGGGGGAGAGACCCAGTACTTC
CDR3 protein: CGVKAGGETQYF
J gene: TRBJ2-5
clone size: .
D gene: TRBD1
V gene: TRBV29-1

CDR3 DNA: TGCGCCAACAGTGAGTGGGGAGACAGGCGCGACGGGCAGTACTTC
CDR3 protein: CANSEWGDRRDGQYF
J gene: TRBJ2-7
clone size: .
D gene: .
V gene: TRBV10-2

CDR3 DNA: TGTGCCAGCAGCTTAGATCTCGTAGCGGGGGTAGATACGCAGTATTTT
CDR3 protein: CASSLDLVAGVDTQYF
J gene: TRBJ2-3
clone size: .
D gene: TRBD2
V gene: TRBV5-6

CDR3 DNA: TGTGCCAGCAGCCCTCCAGGGGGCGCGACTGGCTGGGAGCAGTATTTC
CDR3 protein: CASSPPGGATGWEQYF
J gene: TRBJ2-7
clone size: .
D gene: TRBD1
V gene: TRBV12-3/TRBV12-4

CDR3 DNA: TGTGCCAGTAGAAGAGACAGGGCGGATAATTCACCCCTCCACTTT
CDR3 protein: CASRRDRADNSPLHF
J gene: TRBJ1-6
clone size: .
D gene: TRBD1
V gene: TRBV19

CDR3 DNA: TGCAGCGTTGGCAACGGCCAGAACACTGAAGCTTTCTTT
CDR3 protein: CSVGNGQNTEAFF
J gene: TRBJ1-1
clone size: .
D gene: .
V gene: TRBV29-1

CDR3 DNA: TGTGCCAGCAGTTTTTCCTTGGGACTAGCGCCCGGGGAGCTGTTTTTT
CDR3 protein: CASSFSLGLAPGELFF
J gene: TRBJ2-2
clone size: many
D gene: TRBD2
V gene: TRBV12-3/TRBV12-4

CDR3 DNA: TGTACCAGCAGACGAGTCGGGGGCAACTACAATGAGCAGTTCTTC
CDR3 protein: CTSRRVGGNYNEQFF
J gene: TRBJ2-1
clone size: .
D gene: .
V gene: TRBV12-3/TRBV12-4

CDR3 DNA: .
CDR3 protein: CSVFGQGTKNEAFF
J gene: TRBJ1-1
clone size: .
D gene: .
V gene: TRBV29-1

CDR3 DNA: TGTTTCGTCGGAAGGAGACTAGCAGGTTCTTACGAGCAATACTTC
CDR3 protein: CFVGRRLAGSYEQYF
J gene: TRBJ2-7
clone size: .
D gene: TRBD2
V gene: TRBV6-5

CDR3 DNA: TGCAGCGGGGACAGGATCAATGAACAGTTCTTC
CDR3 protein: CSGDRINEQFF
J gene: TRBJ2-1
clone size: .
D gene: TRBD1
V gene: TRBV29-1

CDR3 DNA: TGTGCCAGCAGCTTGCTGGGGGGTCGGAACAGTGAAGATTTCTTT
CDR3 protein: CASSLLGGRNSEDFF
J gene: TRBJ1-1
clone size: .
D gene: .
V gene: TRBV5-4

CDR3 DNA: TGTGCCAGTAGGATATTGGCCGCCGGGGAGCTGGTTTTT
CDR3 protein: CASRILAAGELVF
J gene: TRBJ2-2
clone size: .
D gene: .
V gene: TRBV12-3/TRBV12-4

CDR3 DNA: TGTGCCAGCATCTTGGTGATGGATGAAAAACTGTTTTTT
CDR3 protein: CASILVMDEKLFF
J gene: TRBJ1-4
clone size: .
D gene: .
V gene: TRBV5-4

CDR3 DNA: TGCAGTGCCACCCTCGGGCGGAACTATGGCTACACCTTC
CDR3 protein: CSATLGRNYGYTF
J gene: TRBJ1-2
clone size: few
D gene: .
V gene: TRBV20-1

CDR3 DNA: TGTGCCAGCAGCTTAGGTCTCTTAGCGGGAGATAGAAATGAGCAGTACTTC
CDR3 protein: CASSLGLLAGDRNEQYF
J gene: TRBJ2-7
clone size: .
D gene: TRBD2
V gene: TRBV11-3

CDR3 DNA: TGTGCCATCAGTGAGTCGACTCAATTTAACATAGGGATTCTGTATGGCTACACCTTC
CDR3 protein: CAISESTQFNIGILYGYTF
J gene: TRBJ1-2
clone size: many
D gene: .
V gene: TRBV10-3

CDR3 DNA: TGTGCCAGCAGCAAGGGGCTTGAGGGTGATACTAAAGCTTTCTTT
CDR3 protein: CASSKGLEGDTKAFF
J gene: TRBJ1-1
clone size: .
D gene: .
V gene: TRBV4-2

CDR3 DNA: TGCAGTACTAGAGACCCTCGGCATGGTGGGACAGATACGCAGTATTTT
CDR3 protein: CSTRDPRHGGTDTQYF
J gene: TRBJ2-3
clone size: .
D gene: .
V gene: TRBV20-1

CDR3 DNA: TGTGCCAGCTCTGTCGGATCATTGAACACTAAAGCTTTCTTT
CDR3 protein: CASSVGSLNTKAFF
J gene: TRBJ1-1
clone size: .
D gene: .
V gene: TRBV6-6

CDR3 DNA: TGTGCCATCCAAATACAGGGACAGAGAGTAGGCTACACCTTC
CDR3 protein: CAIQIQGQRVGYTF
J gene: TRBJ1-2
clone size: .
D gene: TRBD1
V gene: TRBV6-1

CDR3 DNA: TGTGCCAGCACCAAGCGCGGGGAGCTGTTTTTT
CDR3 protein: CASTKRGELFF
J gene: TRBJ2-2
clone size: many
D gene: .
V gene: TRBV6-5

CDR3 DNA: TGTGCCAGCAGCCAAGACAGTATGAAGACTGAAGCTTTCTTT
CDR3 protein: CASSQDSMKTEAFF
J gene: TRBJ1-1
clone size: .
D gene: .
V gene: TRBV4-1

CDR3 DNA: TGTGCCAGTAGCTACTCGGACCAGGGGGTCTATGGCTACATCTTC
CDR3 protein: CASSYSDQGVYGYIF
J gene: TRBJ1-2
clone size: .
D gene: TRBD1
V gene: TRBV6-5

CDR3 DNA: TGTGCCATTAGAAGGGACGGTACAGATACGCAGTATTTC
CDR3 protein: CAIRRDGTDTQYF
J gene: TRBJ2-3
clone size: .
D gene: .
V gene: TRBV6-5

CDR3 DNA: TGCAGTGATGGGGACAGGTCCTATGGCTACACCTTC
CDR3 protein: CSDGDRSYGYTF
J gene: TRBJ1-2
clone size: once
D gene: TRBD1
V gene: TRBV29-1

CDR3 DNA: TGTGCCAGCAGTACGAGGGTGCTTCCCTCCCAAGAGACTCAGTACTTC
CDR3 protein: CASSTRVLPSQETQYF
J gene: TRBJ2-5
clone size: .
D gene: .
V gene: TRBV28

CDR3 DNA: TGTGCCAGCAGTTACCCGATGACAGAAGGCCACCAGGATGCTCAGTATTTT
CDR3 protein: CASSYPMTEGHQDAQYF
J gene: TRBJ2-3
clone size: .
D gene: .
V gene: TRBV6-2/TRBV6-3

CDR3 DNA: TGCGCCAGCAGTGGAGCAGGGGGCCGGCAGCCCCAGCATTTT
CDR3 protein: CASSGAGGRQPQHF
J gene: TRBJ1-5
clone size: .
D gene: TRBD1
V gene: TRBV6-1

CDR3 DNA: TGCAGCGTTGGGCCGGATGGTGGTTTGAATGAAAGACTGTTTTTT
CDR3 protein: CSVGPDGGLNERLFF
J gene: TRBJ1-4
clone size: .
D gene: .
V gene: TRBV29-1

CDR3 DNA: TGTGCCAGCAGCTTAGGGATTAATGTTGACAAGACCCAGTACTTC
CDR3 protein: CASSLGINVDKTQYF
J gene: TRBJ2-5
clone size: .
D gene: .
V gene: TRBV11-3

CDR3 DNA: TGTGCCAGCAGCTTAACTTACGAGCAGTACTTC
CDR3 protein: CASSLTYEQYF
J gene: TRBJ2-7
clone size: many
D gene: .
V gene: TRBV7-8

CDR3 DNA: TGTGCCACCAGTGCCGGCAGAAACCAAGAGACCCAGTACTTC
CDR3 protein: CATSAGRNQETQYF
J gene: TRBJ2-5
clone size: once
D gene: .
V gene: TRBV24-1

CDR3 DNA: TGTGCCAGAGGTCCCCCCGCCGGGACACCAACCTACGAGCAGTACTTC
CDR3 protein: CARGPPAGTPTYEQYF
J gene: TRBJ2-7
clone size: .
D gene: .
V gene: TRBV11-2

CDR3 DNA: TGCTACAGCAGCTTGGGACAGGGGTCGCAAGAGACCCAGTACTTC
CDR3 protein: CYSSLGQGSQETQYF
J gene: TRBJ2-5
clone size: .
D gene: TRBD1
V gene: TRBV5-1

CDR3 DNA: TGTGCCAGCAGTTACCCGACAGGGACTGCCTATGAGCAGTACTTC
CDR3 protein: CASSYPTGTAYEQYF
J gene: TRBJ2-7
clone size: .
D gene: .
V gene: TRBV6-5

CDR3 DNA: TGTGTCACCTCGCGAGGACCGGACTATGACTACACCTTC
CDR3 protein: CVTSRGPDYDYTF
J gene: TRBJ1-2
clone size: .
D gene: .
V gene: TRBV6-5

CDR3 DNA: TGTGTCACGTCTGGTCTGAGTACAGATACGCAGTATTTT
CDR3 protein: CVTSGLSTDTQYF
J gene: TRBJ2-3
clone size: .
D gene: .
V gene: TRBV11-2

CDR3 DNA: TGTGCCATCAGCCAGCAAGGGGGAGCCGGATCTGGGGCCAACGCCCTTACTTTC
CDR3 protein: CAISQQGGAGSGANALTF
J gene: TRBJ2-6
clone size: .
D gene: .
V gene: TRBV6-5

CDR3 DNA: TGCGCCAACAGCCAAGGGTTTGACAGGGTCTACGAGCAGTACTTC
CDR3 protein: CANSQGFDRVYEQYF
J gene: TRBJ2-7
clone size: .
D gene: TRBD1
V gene: TRBV4-1

CDR3 DNA: TGTGCCAGCAGATCCGCCCCGGGACGGGGCTCCTACGAACAGTACTTC
CDR3 protein: CASRSAPGRGSYEQYF
J gene: TRBJ2-7
clone size: .
D gene: .
V gene: TRBV5-6

CDR3 DNA: TGTGCCAGCAGCCAAAAGGGAAGTAGCACTGAAGTTATCTTT
CDR3 protein: CASSQKGSSTEVIF
J gene: TRBJ1-1
clone size: .
D gene: .
V gene: TRBV7-9